Listed below are T cell receptor beta chains from one sample, sequenced in a study of blood T cell repertoires in COVID-19. The method was immunoSEQ multiplex PCR; TCRdb's version includes in-frame clones alone and lacks a portion of them. The sample has approximately 160,000 clones; 80% to 90% are singletons. Sequenced: PBMCs or T cells enriched from blood (not recorded which). The receptors derive from a man aged 50 to 59 who had recovered from COVID-19. The CDR3 runs from the conserved cysteine through the conserved F or W. A D gene is named only where the DNA matches it firmly. Clone size is stated in some rows and not others, as once, few, many or a class when expanded.

J gene | clone size | D gene | V gene | CDR3 protein | CDR3 DNA
TRBJ1-6 | - | TRBD1 | TRBV5-1 | CASSFGTGGNSPLHF | TGCGCCAGCAGCTTCGGGACAGGGGGTAATTCACCCCTCCACTTT
TRBJ2-7 | - | TRBD1 | TRBV3-1/TRBV3-2 | CASSQGDRGESYEQYF | TGTGCCAGCAGCCAAGGGGACAGGGGCGAATCCTACGAGCAGTACTTC
TRBJ2-2 | - | TRBD1 | TRBV5-1 | CASSWGQGTGELFF | TGCGCCAGCAGCTGGGGACAGGGGACCGGGGAGCTGTTTTTT
TRBJ1-3 | once | - | TRBV2 | CATAGNSGNTIYF | TGTGCCACGGCGGGGAACTCTGGAAACACCATATATTTT
TRBJ2-1 | - | - | TRBV5-1 | CASSLVGGEQFF | TGCGCCAGCAGCTTGGTAGGAGGTGAGCAGTTCTTC
TRBJ2-1 | - | - | TRBV7-6 | CASSFGNQYNEQFF | TGTGCCAGCAGCTTCGGGAACCAATACAATGAGCAGTTCTTC
TRBJ1-2 | - | TRBD1 | TRBV5-6 | CASRQAGTGGGYTF | TGTGCCAGCAGACAGGCCGGGACAGGGGGTGGCTACACCTTC
TRBJ1-2 | - | - | TRBV5-1 | CASSLAGGGTPGYTF | TGCGCCAGCAGCTTGGCCGGGGGAGGGACCCCTGGCTACACCTTC
TRBJ1-2 | - | - | TRBV3-1/TRBV3-2 | CASSLRTAPYGYTF | TGTGCCAGCAGCCTCAGGACAGCACCCTATGGCTACACCTTC
TRBJ1-1 | few | TRBD1 | TRBV7-9 | CASSRRTGETEAFF | TGTGCCAGCAGCCGTCGGACAGGGGAAACTGAAGCTTTCTTT
TRBJ2-2 | - | TRBD1 | TRBV5-4 | CASSSGQGAAGELFF | TGTGCCAGCAGCTCGGGACAGGGGGCGGCCGGGGAGCTGTTTTTT
TRBJ2-3 | - | TRBD2 | TRBV10-3 | CAISATGASGGPGDTQYF | TGTGCCATCAGTGCGACGGGGGCTAGCGGGGGCCCTGGAGATACGCAGTATTTT
TRBJ1-4 | - | TRBD1 | TRBV25-1 | CASSETGGAGEKLFF | TGTGCCAGCAGTGAAACAGGGGGCGCGGGTGAAAAACTGTTTTTT
TRBJ2-3 | - | - | TRBV7-3 | CASSFSGSSTDTQYF | TGTGCCAGCAGCTTCAGCGGATCTAGCACAGATACGCAGTATTTT
TRBJ1-5 | once | TRBD1 | TRBV5-1 | CASSLGTGGDQPQHF | TGCGCCAGCAGCTTGGGGACAGGGGGGGATCAGCCCCAGCATTTT